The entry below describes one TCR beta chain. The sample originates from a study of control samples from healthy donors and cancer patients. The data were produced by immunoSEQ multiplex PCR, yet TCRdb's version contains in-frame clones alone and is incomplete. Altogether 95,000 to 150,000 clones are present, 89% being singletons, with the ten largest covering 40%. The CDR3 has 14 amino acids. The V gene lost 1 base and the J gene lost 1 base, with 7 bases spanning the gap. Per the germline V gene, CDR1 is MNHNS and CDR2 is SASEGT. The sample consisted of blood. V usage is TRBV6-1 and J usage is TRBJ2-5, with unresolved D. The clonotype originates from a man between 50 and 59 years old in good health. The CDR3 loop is CASSEVTLQETQYF. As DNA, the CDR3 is TGTGCCAGCAGTGAAGTAACTCTCCAAGAGACCCAGTACTTC.